This T cell receptor beta chain is from a study of shared clonotypes between healthy human individuals. The overall study: Participating donors consisted of two women and a few men aged 18 to 49. Findings of the study overall: In contrast to clonotypes shared by all four donors, non-shared clonotypes had lower generation probabilities. Compared with memory subsets, naive subsets generally had larger estimated richness.

Under the authors' procedure: Junction-only sequences without quality scores were provided by ImmunoSEQ, so filtering was different. Generated by immunoSEQ multiplex PCR, the TCRdb table keeps only in-frame clones and is missing some. The V and J calls and clone size are taken from that table; D and trimming were inferred from the DNA. The sample records roughly 2,300,000 clones, roughly 90% being singletons. Germline V gives CDR1 SGHNT, CDR2 YENEEA. The V end lost 4 bases, the J end lost 9 bases, and 19 bases lay between the germline ends. This CDR3 spans 14 amino acids. Comment on this clone: No antigen is known for it.

The sequenced material came from naive CD4+ T cells from PBMCs. Described subset: CD45RA+ positively selected. The V call is TRBV11-3, the J call TRBJ2-7; D is undetermined. This TCR was sampled from a man aged 18 to 30 in good health. Some clones in this sample may be carry-over from other donors' samples. The CDR3 sequence is CASSSYLLDGRQYF. CDR3 DNA: TGTGCCAGCAGCTCCTACCTATTAGACGGAAGGCAGTACTTC.